The 27 T cell receptor beta chains given below trace back to one sample, sequenced in a study of shared clonotypes between healthy human individuals. Naive CD8 cells were CD45RO-negative, positively selected for CCR7, excluding terminally differentiated effector memory CD45RA+ cells. Libraries were prepared by immunoSEQ multiplex PCR; TCRdb keeps only in-frame clonotypes and omits some of them. The table has approximately 1.9 million clones, 93% seen once; the top ten hold roughly 1.7%. Sequencing was performed on naive CD8+ T cells from PBMCs. The receptors originated from a man aged 18 to 29 in good health. Some clones in this sample may be carry-over from other donors' samples.

The chain is built from TRBV5-6 and TRBJ2-3, with D maybe TRBD1 (7 bases). The CDR3 extends over 15 amino acids. Trimming shortened V by 4 bases and J by 4 bases, and 16 bases separated the two germline ends. Germline V CDR1 and CDR2: SGHDT, YYEEEE. This chain's CDR3 is CASSLSPGGSDTQYF. The CDR3 nucleotides are TGTGCCAGCAGCCTTAGCCCAGGGGGGTCAGATACGCAGTATTTT.

The chain combines TRBV28 with TRBJ2-6; D may correspond to TRBD1 or TRBD2 (5 bases each). The CDR3 consists of 18 residues. Trimming took off 3 bases at V and 2 bases at J, with 17 bases between the two ends. The germline CDR1 and CDR2 sequences are MDHEN and SYDVKM. The CDR3 loop is CASSFGDPPEPGANVLTF. As DNA, the CDR3 is TGTGCCAGCAGTTTCGGGGACCCACCCGAGCCTGGGGCCAACGTCCTGACTTTC.

In the case of this clone: The sample has other DNA sequences that encode this CDR3 too. The rearrangement joins TRBV11-2 to TRBJ2-7; weak D call: TRBD2 (5 bases). The CDR3 runs 15 residues. V lost 0 bases and J 0 bases, leaving 9 bases between the germline ends. Per the germline V gene, CDR1 is SGHAT and CDR2 is FQNNGV. DNA for the CDR3: TGTGCCAGCAGCTTAGATCCCGCGGGCTCCTACGAGCAGTACTTC. This sequence encodes CASSLDPAGSYEQYF.

V and J are TRBV2 and TRBJ1-4; TRBD1 matches 9 bases. The CDR3 consists of 16 residues. Germline V gives CDR1 SNHLY, CDR2 FYNNEI. V dropped 6 bases and J dropped 7; count of bases not matched to a gene: 12. The CDR3 DNA reads as TGTGCCAGCAGAAACAAACAGGGGGCTTTAGGTGAAAAACTGTTTTTT. Its protein product is CASRNKQGALGEKLFF. The full variable domain, rest sourced from reference TRBV2 and TRBJ1-4, is EPEVTQTPSHQVTQMGQEVILRCVPISNHLYFYWYRQILGQKVEFLVSFYNNEISEKSEIFDDQFSVERPDGSNFTLKIRSTKLEDSAMYFCASRNKQGALGEKLFFGSGTQLSVL.

Note on this clone: At one end, the junction sequence differs from germline, possibly due to a read error. As DNA, the CDR3 is TGTGCCAGCAGCGACCCCGGGACTAGCGGGAGGGCACTCACCTTC. Translation: CASSDPGTSGRALTF. This chain uses TRBV2 with TRBJ2-7; 16 nucleotides agree with TRBD2. This CDR3 is 15 amino acids long. Per the germline V gene, CDR1 is SNHLY and CDR2 is FYNNEI.

Details on this clone: Other DNA variants within this sample encode the same CDR3. This sequence joins TRBV5-4 and TRBJ2-7, with TRBD1 identical over 9 bases. The V gene's germline CDR1 is SGHNT and CDR2 YYREEE (reference sequence). The CDR3 length is 14 residues. V trimming: 0 bases; J trimming: 5 bases; junction bases outside the gene matches: 3. CDR3 DNA: TGTGCCAGCAGCTTGGGGGACAGGGACCACGAGCAGTACTTC. Amino acids: CASSLGDRDHEQYF.

The chain links TRBV4-1 to TRBJ1-2, with 7 bases matching TRBD1. Germline CDR1 and CDR2: MGHRA and YSYEKL. Trimming cost V 0 bases and J 5 bases; bases outside gene matches: 9. The CDR3 contains 16 residues. The CDR3 reads CASSQEPGQFVYGYTF. CDR3 DNA: TGCGCCAGCAGCCAAGAGCCGGGACAGTTTGTTTATGGCTACACCTTC.

This clone has a single count. The rearrangement links TRBV27 to TRBJ2-1; D perhaps matches TRBD2 (6 bases). This CDR3 has 15 amino acids. The V gene lost 2 bases and the J gene lost 2 bases, with 10 bases spanning the gap. Germline V gene data show CDR1 as MNHEY and CDR2 as SMNVEV (reference sequence). CDR3 DNA sequence: TGTGCCAGCAGTTTAGCGGGACCCCCCTACAATGAGCAGTTCTTC. Protein product: CASSLAGPPYNEQFF.

The V call is TRBV6-1, the J call TRBJ2-1; D may correspond to TRBD1 or TRBD2 (5 bases each). Trimming cost V 4 bases and J 1 base, with 17 bases left between them. Germline CDR1 MNHNS, CDR2 SASEGT. The CDR3 sequence is 17 residues long. The CDR3 is CASSADLSGRSYNEQFF. CDR3 sequence (DNA): TGTGCCAGCAGTGCAGATTTGTCGGGACGGTCCTACAATGAGCAGTTCTTC.

The gene calls are TRBV4-1 and TRBJ2-7; TRBD1 might be the D (6 bases). The V gene's germline CDR1 is MGHRA and CDR2 YSYEKL. Trimming removed 5 bases from V and 2 bases from J, with 13 bases in between. This CDR3 region has 14 residues. The CDR3 DNA reads TGCGCCAGCAGCTTTGTACAGGGCCCCTACGAGCAGTACTTC. Translated: CASSFVQGPYEQYF.

The V and J genes are TRBV2 and TRBJ1-5, with a possible D match to TRBD1 (5 bases). This CDR3 comprises 14 residues. Germline loops: CDR1 SNHLY, CDR2 FYNNEI. Deletions cut 1 base from V and 5 bases from J, with 9 bases between. The CDR3 sequence: CASSEVGGYQPQHF. CDR3 coding DNA: TGTGCCAGCAGTGAAGTGGGGGGGTATCAGCCCCAGCATTTT.

The CDR3 spells CASSFYTGNIQPQHF. CDR3 DNA: TGTGCCAGCAGTTTTTATACAGGGAATATCCAGCCCCAGCATTTT. The V and J genes are TRBV28 and TRBJ1-5; tentatively, D is TRBD1 (6 bases). Trimming cost V 3 bases and J 7 bases, with 16 bases left between them. CDR3 length equals 15 residues. Germline V gives CDR1 MDHEN, CDR2 SYDVKM.

About this clone: This sample also contains other DNA sequences that code for the same CDR3. The V gene is TRBV5-4, the J gene TRBJ2-7; D is uncertain. Germline V CDR1 and CDR2: SGHNT, YYREEE (reference sequence). Between the trimmed V and J ends, which lost 1 base and 6 bases, there was a span of 5 bases. The CDR3 loop spans 11 amino acids. Here the CDR3 reads CASSLMGEQYF. The CDR3 nucleotides are TGTGCCAGCAGCTTGATGGGCGAGCAGTACTTC.

Turning to this clone: This CDR3 is also generated by other DNA sequences in the sample. The J gene is TRBJ2-7, the V gene TRBV9, with 8 bases fitting TRBD1. This CDR3 contains 13 residues. The V segment lost 4 bases and the J segment 4 bases; nucleotides outside the gene matches: 4. CDR1 is SGDLS, CDR2 YYNGEE, per germline. CDR3: CASSPRDRYEQYF. The CDR3, as DNA: TGTGCCAGCAGCCCGAGGGACAGGTACGAGCAGTACTTC.

This clone was observed a single time. The CDR3 here is CASSGRDGSSYEQYF. CDR3 nucleotides: TGTGCCAGCAGCGGACGGGACGGTTCCTCCTACGAGCAGTACTTC. This chain joins TRBV9 and TRBJ2-7; tentatively, D is TRBD1 or TRBD2 (5 bases each). CDR3 length: 15 amino acids. V dropped 3 bases and J dropped 0 bases, with 13 bases sitting between them. Germline loops: CDR1 SGDLS, CDR2 YYNGEE. Together with reference TRBV9 and TRBJ2-7, the CDR3 gives the full variable domain: DSGVTQTPKHLITATGQRVTLRCSPRSGDLSVYWYQQSLDQGLQFLIQYYNGEERAKGNILERFSAQQFPDLHSELNLSSLELGDSALYFCASSGRDGSSYEQYFGPGTRLTVT.

With regard to this clone: Other DNA sequences from this sample encode an identical CDR3 as well. This sequence joins TRBV5-6 and TRBJ2-7, with D uncertain. This CDR3 comprises 13 residues. V was pared by 0 bases and J by 2 bases, with 6 bases between. The germline CDR1 and CDR2 sequences are SGHDT and YYEEEE. The CDR3 nucleotides are TGTGCCAGCAGCTTGGGAGGCCCCTACGAGCAGTACTTC. Residues: CASSLGGPYEQYF.

This clone was counted a single time. This CDR3 reads CASSEGQNYGYTF. The CDR3 bases are TGCGCCAGCAGTGAGGGACAAAACTATGGCTACACCTTC. This sequence joins TRBV10-2 and TRBJ1-2; perhaps TRBD1 as D (5 bases). V gave up 2 bases and J gave up 2 bases, with 6 bases separating them. Germline assignment: CDR1 WSHSY and CDR2 SAAADI. The CDR3 runs to 13 residues.

The rearrangement links TRBV6-1 to TRBJ2-7; maybe TRBD2 (6 bases). Trimming shortened V by 5 bases and J by 5 bases, and 16 bases separated the two germline ends. CDR1 is MNHNS and CDR2 is SASEGT in the germline V gene. The CDR3 sequence is 14 residues long. The CDR3 DNA sequence: TGTGCCAGCAGTACCCGGGGCAGGGAGGACGAGCAGTACTTC. Amino acid sequence: CASSTRGREDEQYF.

The genes are TRBV7-9 and TRBJ2-7; D is ambiguous. The V and J ends lost 1 base and 4 bases respectively, with 11 bases between them. Germline V gene sequence: CDR1 SEHNR, CDR2 FQNEAQ (reference sequence). The CDR3 runs 14 residues. The CDR3 reads CASSLGVYNYEQYF. CDR3 coding DNA: TGTGCCAGCAGCTTAGGCGTGTACAATTACGAGCAGTACTTC.

The chain is built from TRBV5-1 and TRBJ2-5, with TRBD2 as a possible D gene (5 bases). This CDR3 has 16 amino acids. Germline CDR1 SGHRS, CDR2 YFSETQ. The V end lost 1 base, the J end lost 5 bases, and 18 bases lay between the germline ends. The CDR3 region has the DNA TGCGCCAGCAGCTTGCGGGGAATCGAACTCAGGGAGACCCAGTACTTC. Translating it yields CASSLRGIELRETQYF.

This clone came up once. The rearrangement uses TRBV6-5 and TRBJ2-1; no clear D. V dropped 0 bases and J dropped 1 base, with 10 bases sitting between them. The CDR3 sequence is 16 residues long. Germline values: CDR1 MNHEY, CDR2 SVGAGI. The CDR3 coding sequence is TGTGCCAGCAGTTACTCGGTACAGTCTTCCTACAATGAGCAGTTCTTC. Its protein is CASSYSVQSSYNEQFF.

This clone has more than one count but fewer than ten. The sample holds other DNA sequences that translate to the same CDR3. The chain has TRBV28 and TRBJ1-5; TRBD1 matches 11 bases. V trimming: 4 bases; J trimming: 6 bases; junction bases outside the gene matches: 2. Germline loops: CDR1 MDHEN, CDR2 SYDVKM. CDR3 length: 14 residues. CDR3 DNA: TGTGCCAGCAGTTCGGGACAGGGGGTTCAGCCCCAGCATTTT. Translation: CASSSGQGVQPQHF.

The V call is TRBV27, the J call TRBJ2-3, with D perhaps matching TRBD2 (6 bases). The germline V gene encodes CDR1 MNHEY and CDR2 SMNVEV (reference sequence). The CDR3 totals 16 residues. The V end lost 3 bases, the J end lost 3 bases, and 16 bases lay between the germline ends. The CDR3 loop is CASSFLVGGGTDTQYF. The CDR3, as DNA: TGTGCCAGCAGTTTTCTTGTGGGAGGAGGTACAGATACGCAGTATTTT.

The chain joins TRBV28 to TRBJ2-5, with 9 nucleotides matching TRBD1. CDR1 MDHEN and CDR2 SYDVKM come from the germline V gene. The CDR3 has 15 residues. V gave up 2 bases and J gave up 5 bases; unmatched junction bases: 6. In DNA, the CDR3 is TGTGCCAGCAGTTTAGACACAGGGGGCCGGGAGACCCAGTACTTC. This codes for CASSLDTGGRETQYF. Complete variable domain (other parts from reference TRBV28 and TRBJ2-5): DVKVTQSSRYLVKRTGEKVFLECVQDMDHENMFWYRQDPGLGLRLIYFSYDVKMKEKGDIPEGYSVSREKKERFSLILESASTNQTSMYLCASSLDTGGRETQYFGPGTRLLVL.

The chain couples TRBV29-1 to TRBJ2-7; TRBD1 agrees at 9 bases. J lost 5 bases, V lost 7 bases, and 6 bases had no gene match. Germline CDR1 and CDR2: SQVTM and ANQGSEA. The CDR3 is 12 residues long. The CDR3 is CSARQGGHEQYF. CDR3 nucleotide sequence: TGCAGCGCCAGACAGGGGGGCCACGAGCAGTACTTC.

The chain recombines TRBV5-1 with TRBJ1-1; perhaps TRBD1 as D (6 bases). V was pared by 5 bases and J by 8 bases, with 10 bases between. This CDR3 is 11 amino acids long. Germline values: CDR1 SGHRS, CDR2 YFSETQ. CDR3 coding DNA: TGCGCCAGCAGGAGAGGGACAGAAGCTTTCTTT. Amino acids: CASRRGTEAFF.

V and J are TRBV7-6 and TRBJ2-7; D might be TRBD1 (5 bases). The V gene's germline CDR1 is SGHVS and CDR2 FNYEAQ. V shed 4 bases and J shed 3 bases, with 25 bases lying between them. The CDR3 spans 18 residues. The CDR3 reads CASSSILVDSLDHYEQYF. Written as DNA, the CDR3 is TGTGCCAGCAGCTCCATTCTAGTCGACAGCCTCGATCACTACGAGCAGTACTTC.